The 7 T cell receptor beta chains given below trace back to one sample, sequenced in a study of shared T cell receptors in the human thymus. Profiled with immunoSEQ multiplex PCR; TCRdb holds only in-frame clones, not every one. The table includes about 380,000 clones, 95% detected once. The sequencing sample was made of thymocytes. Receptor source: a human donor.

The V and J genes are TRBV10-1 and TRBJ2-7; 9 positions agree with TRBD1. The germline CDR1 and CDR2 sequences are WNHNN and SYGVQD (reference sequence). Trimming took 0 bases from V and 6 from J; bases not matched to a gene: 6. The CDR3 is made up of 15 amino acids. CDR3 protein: CASSESSGTGFEQYF. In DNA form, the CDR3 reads TGCGCCAGCAGTGAGTCTTCCGGGACAGGGTTCGAGCAGTACTTC.

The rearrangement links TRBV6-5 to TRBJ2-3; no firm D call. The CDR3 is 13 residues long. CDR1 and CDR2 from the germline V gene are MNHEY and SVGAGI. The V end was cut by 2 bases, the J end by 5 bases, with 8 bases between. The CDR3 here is CASSYPPGDTQYF. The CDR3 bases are TGTGCCAGCAGTTACCCACCGGGAGATACGCAGTATTTT.

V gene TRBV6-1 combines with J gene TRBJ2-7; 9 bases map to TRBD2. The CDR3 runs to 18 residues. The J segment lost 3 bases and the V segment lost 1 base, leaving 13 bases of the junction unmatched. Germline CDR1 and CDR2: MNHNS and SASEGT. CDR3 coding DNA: TGTGCCAGCAGTGAAGACCTAAAGCGGGGGGCCCTCATCTACGAGCAGTACTTC. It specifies CASSEDLKRGALIYEQYF.

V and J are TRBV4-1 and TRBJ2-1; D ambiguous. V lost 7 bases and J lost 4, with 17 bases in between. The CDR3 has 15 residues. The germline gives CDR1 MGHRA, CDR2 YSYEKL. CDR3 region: CASNIAPQIYNEQFF. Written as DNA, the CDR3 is TGCGCCAGCAACATCGCCCCACAGATATACAATGAGCAGTTCTTC.

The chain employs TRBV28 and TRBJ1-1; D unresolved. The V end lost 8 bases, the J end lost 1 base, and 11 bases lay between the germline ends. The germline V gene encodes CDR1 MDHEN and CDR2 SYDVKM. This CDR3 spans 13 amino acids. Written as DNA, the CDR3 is TGTGCCAGCGATGGGGAGGAGAACACTGAAGCTTTCTTT. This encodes CASDGEENTEAFF.

The CDR3 DNA follows: TGTGCCAGCAGCCCGCGGGCGGGAGAAGCCGACGAGCAGTACTTC. It translates to CASSPRAGEADEQYF. V usage is TRBV28 and J usage is TRBJ2-7, with 7 bases matching TRBD2. The CDR3 is made up of 15 amino acids. Germline-derived CDR1 and CDR2 are MDHEN and SYDVKM. V lost 6 bases, J lost 5 bases, and 13 bases stayed unmatched.

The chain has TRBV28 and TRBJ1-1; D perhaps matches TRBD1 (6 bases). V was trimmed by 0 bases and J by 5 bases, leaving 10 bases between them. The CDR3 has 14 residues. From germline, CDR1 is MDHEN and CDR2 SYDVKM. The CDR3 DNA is TGTGCCAGCAGTTTATGGGGGGGGCGGACTGAAGCTTTCTTT. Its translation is CASSLWGGRTEAFF.